This T cell receptor (beta chain) appears in the sequencing data of a study of blood T cell repertoires in COVID-19. Here immunoSEQ multiplex PCR was the method, and the copy in TCRdb shows in-frame clones only, minus some. The data show 200,000 to 300,000 clones, 65% to 90% seen once. Sequencing used PBMCs or T cells enriched from blood (not recorded which). The sequence was collected from a woman in her 50s with acute COVID-19.

In DNA, the CDR3 is TGCGCCAGCAGCTTAGGGACAGGCTTGAACACCGGGGAGCTGTTTTTT. Protein product: CASSLGTGLNTGELFF. The genes are TRBV5-1 and TRBJ2-2; 8 positions agree with TRBD1. This CDR3 is built from 16 residues. The germline CDR1 and CDR2 sequences are SGHRS and YFSETQ. The ends lost 2 bases at V and 1 base at J; junction bases unmatched: 4.